This paragraph reports one T cell receptor beta chain. Its antigen is unknown. Base-call qualities are not available, and no considerably larger clone is one nucleotide away. Receptor libraries were prepared by multiplex PCR. Sequencing relied on an Illumina HiSeq 4000. To build TCR beta libraries, CDR3 regions were amplified by Arm-PCR using iRepertoire HTBI primers. Before sequencing, the PCR products underwent gel purification. Per the source publication's procedure: Gene usage analysis of CDR3 amino acid clonotypes relied on the 55 to 80 TRBV and fewer than 15 TRBJ segments identified across samples. Filtered high-quality paired reads were merged into contigs using COPE and FqMerger. BLAST was used to align contigs to IMGT TRBV, TRBD and TRBJ reference genes, with CDR3 defined following IMGT. Highly expanded clones were defined as clonotypes with a frequency above 0.1%. Shannon entropy was used to measure repertoire diversity, and the Gini coefficient was used to measure V-J evenness. Clonotypes shared by more than one individual were considered public. In TCRdb, the public reads were trimmed at Q25 with fastp and aligned with MiXCR, with productive beta chains retained. Merged by CDR3 protein, the rows form single entries marked with the most common genes and DNA. TCRdb, not the authors, supplied the V and J calls. This sample comprises roughly 400,000 distinct CDR3 sequences, about 21% of them detected only once. The ten largest make up 13% to 15% of the sample.

The source of the sample is a study of regulatory T cells in long-lasting Graves disease (dated by TCRdb to the early 2020s). Looking at the study overall: Persistent Graves' disease was defined as persistently positive TSH receptor autoantibodies together with antithyroid drug treatment for over 5 years. Persistent Graves' disease patients were compared with newly diagnosed Graves' disease patients by peripheral blood TCR sequencing and RNA sequencing. A total of 33 samples were covered by TCR sequencing, comprising some 13 persistent and roughly 20 newly diagnosed Graves' disease patients. In the clinical cohort, patients with persistent Graves' disease had used antithyroid drugs for an average of roughly ten years. The study was conducted in China and was registered as a clinical trial.

The sample's time point label is to be understood as: persistent/refractory GD, antithyroid drugs over 5 years with positive TRAb. RNA was extracted from PBMCs in TRIzol for both TCR sequencing and RNA sequencing. The diagnosis of Graves' disease followed American Thyroid Association guidelines. The patients came from an endocrinology department in Xi'an, China. Each patient gave roughly 10 milliliters of peripheral blood, collected in an EDTA anticoagulant tube. Ficoll Paque Plus density gradient separation was used to isolate PBMCs, and no additional T cell sorting was done. An Agilent 2100 Bioanalyzer and agarose gel were used to check RNA quality, while a NanoDrop 2000 measured RNA concentration. Paper-wide results and their limitations: The authors noted that the small sample size was a limitation that may lower accuracy. Persistent disease showed preferential use of TRBV28, TRBJ1-2 and TRBJ2-5, whereas newly diagnosed disease favored TRBV20-1 and TRBJ2-1. Sequencing and analysis were limited to the TCR beta chain. Patients with persistent disease shared more public clonotypes (approximately 2,500) than newly diagnosed patients did (around 1,000). Persistent Graves' disease patients showed lower TCR Shannon entropy and fewer highly expanded clones than newly diagnosed patients, suggesting clonal expansion. Peripheral blood alone was examined, since thyroid tissue, which constituted the primary lesion, could not be accessed.

For CDR1 and CDR2, the germline V gene lists MDHEN and SYDVKM. Its CDR3 holds 20 amino acids, cysteine through phenylalanine. Left in the record is the CDR3 DNA by itself, 60 bases read in frame from the first base. Ends trimmed: V by 6 bases, J by 4 bases; bases unmatched to a gene: 24. Specimen: peripheral blood mononuclear cells (PBMCs), collected when the disease was refractory, from a patient treated with antithyroid drugs. The clonotype comes from a female donor with Graves disease. The chain is made from TRBV28 and TRBJ2-3; TRBD2 agrees with 8 junctional bases. In nucleotides, the sequence is TGTGCCAGCAGGGCCTCCCTGGGACTAGGGATTGTTAGTAGGTCAGATACGCAGTATTTT. Its coded protein is CASRASLGLGIVSRSDTQYF.